This T cell receptor (beta chain) was sequenced for a study of T-cell memory formation after mild COVID-19. TCRdb called the 5' RACE reads again in MiXCR, with one record for every CDR3 protein. The sample includes approximately 570,000 distinct CDR3 sequences, roughly 17% of them seen just once. This clonotype was picked up a small number of times. Its target is unknown. The ends lost 3 bases at V and 5 bases at J; junction bases unmatched: 4. This CDR3 is 14 amino acids long. CDR1 is SGHRS, CDR2 YFSETQ, per germline. General study points: Certain responding clones were present in pre-infection memory, suggesting participation of cross-reactive memory.

This chain links TRBV5-1 with TRBJ2-1; 8 positions agree with TRBD1. Sequenced: PBMCs or a T cell subset sorted from them (not recorded which). The clonotype comes from an adult woman who had mild COVID-19 (a few samples of this study predate the infection). Cell type and time point are not known. CDR3: CASSWTGFNNEQFF. DNA of the CDR3: TGCGCCAGCAGCTGGACAGGGTTTAACAATGAGCAGTTCTTC.